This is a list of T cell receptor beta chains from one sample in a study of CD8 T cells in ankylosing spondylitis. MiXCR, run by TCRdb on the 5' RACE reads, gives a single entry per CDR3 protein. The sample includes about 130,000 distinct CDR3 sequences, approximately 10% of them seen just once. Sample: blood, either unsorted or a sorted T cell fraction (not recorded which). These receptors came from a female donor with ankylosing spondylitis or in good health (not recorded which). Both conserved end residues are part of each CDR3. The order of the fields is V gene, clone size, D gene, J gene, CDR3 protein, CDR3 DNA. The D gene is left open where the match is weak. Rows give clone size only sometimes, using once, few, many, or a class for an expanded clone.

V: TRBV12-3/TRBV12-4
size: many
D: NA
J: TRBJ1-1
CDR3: CASSFWSRNTEAFF
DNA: TGTGCCAGCAGTTTCTGGTCGAGGAACACTGAAGCTTTCTTT

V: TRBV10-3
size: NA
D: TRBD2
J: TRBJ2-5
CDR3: CATASGTQETQYF
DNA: TGTGCCACCGCTAGCGGGACCCAAGAGACCCAGTACTTC

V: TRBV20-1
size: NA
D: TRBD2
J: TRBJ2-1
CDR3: CSARGTSGNLDEQFF
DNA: TGCAGTGCTAGGGGGACTAGCGGGAATCTGGATGAGCAGTTCTTC

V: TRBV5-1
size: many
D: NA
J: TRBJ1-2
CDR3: CASSSGPPQANYGYTF
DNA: TGCGCCAGCAGCTCCGGGCCACCCCAGGCTAACTATGGCTACACCTTC

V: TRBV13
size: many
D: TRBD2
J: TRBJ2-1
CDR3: CASSLAGVSGRAFEQFF
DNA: TGTGCCAGCAGCTTAGCAGGGGTTAGCGGGAGGGCCTTTGAGCAGTTCTTC

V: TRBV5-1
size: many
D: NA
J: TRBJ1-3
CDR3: CASSSGAYSGNTIYF
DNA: TGCGCCAGCAGTTCGGGTGCCTACTCTGGAAACACCATATATTTT

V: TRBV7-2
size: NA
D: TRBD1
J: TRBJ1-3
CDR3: CANSLAQGGTGNTIYF
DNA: TGTGCCAACAGCTTAGCACAGGGGGGTACTGGAAACACCATATATTTT

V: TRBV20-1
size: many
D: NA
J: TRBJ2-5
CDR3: CSARIHEETQYF
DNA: TGCAGTGCTAGAATTCATGAGGAGACCCAGTACTTC

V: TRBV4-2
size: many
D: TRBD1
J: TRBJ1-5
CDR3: CAMGSDRGDQPQHF
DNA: TGTGCCATGGGGTCGGACAGGGGTGATCAGCCCCAGCATTTT

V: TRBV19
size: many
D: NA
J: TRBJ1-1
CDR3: CASSFRGLAEAFF
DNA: TGTGCCAGTAGCTTCAGGGGTCTCGCTGAAGCTTTCTTT

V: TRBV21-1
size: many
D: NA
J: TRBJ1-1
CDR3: CASSNAPTVMVINTEAFF
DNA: TGTGCCAGCAGCAATGCCCCGACAGTTATGGTTATCAACACTGAAGCTTTCTTT

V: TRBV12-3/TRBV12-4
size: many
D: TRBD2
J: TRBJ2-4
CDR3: CASSRLAGGLLYF
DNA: TGTGCCAGCAGTAGACTAGCGGGAGGGCTTCTGTACTTC

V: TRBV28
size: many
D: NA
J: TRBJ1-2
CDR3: CASSLGGVERGYTF
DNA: TGTGCCAGCAGTTTAGGGGGAGTTGAGCGTGGCTACACCTTC

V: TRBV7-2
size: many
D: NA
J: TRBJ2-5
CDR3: CASSFSSQETQYF
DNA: TGTGCCAGCAGCTTTTCAAGCCAAGAGACCCAGTACTTC

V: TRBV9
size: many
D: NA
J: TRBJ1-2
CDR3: CASSPRGGHGYTF
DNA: TGTGCCAGCAGCCCAAGAGGGGGGCATGGCTACACCTTC

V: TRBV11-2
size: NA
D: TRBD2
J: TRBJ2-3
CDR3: CASSPMGLSSTDTQYF
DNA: TGTGCCAGCAGCCCGATGGGACTATCGAGCACAGATACGCAGTATTTT

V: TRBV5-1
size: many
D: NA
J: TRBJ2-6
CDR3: CASSLTTNSGANVLTF
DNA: TGCGCCAGCAGCTTGACTACCAACTCTGGGGCCAACGTCCTGACTTTC

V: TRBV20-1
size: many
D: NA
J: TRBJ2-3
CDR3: CSARALAASTDTQYF
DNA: TGCAGTGCTAGAGCTCTAGCAGCTAGCACAGATACGCAGTATTTT

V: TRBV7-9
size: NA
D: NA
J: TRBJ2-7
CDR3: CASSRQGNYEQYF
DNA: TGTGCCAGCAGTCGGCAGGGTAACTACGAGCAGTACTTC

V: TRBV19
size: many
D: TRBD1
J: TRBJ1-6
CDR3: CASSSQGQGQSPLHF
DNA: TGTGCCAGTAGTTCCCAAGGACAGGGTCAGTCACCCCTCCACTTT

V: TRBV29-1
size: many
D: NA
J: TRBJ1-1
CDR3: CSVGGGTPEAFF
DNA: TGCAGCGTTGGCGGGGGGACACCTGAAGCTTTCTTT

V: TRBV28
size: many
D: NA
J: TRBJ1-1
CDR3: CASSLSSRARGTEAFF
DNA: TGTGCCAGCAGTTTATCCTCCAGGGCCCGCGGCACTGAAGCTTTCTTT

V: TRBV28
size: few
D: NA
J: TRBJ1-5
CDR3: CASSPGLYNSNQPQHF
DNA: TGTGCCAGCAGTCCAGGACTTTACAATAGCAATCAGCCCCAGCATTTT

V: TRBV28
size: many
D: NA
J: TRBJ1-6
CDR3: CASSLAGLGNSPLHF
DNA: TGTGCCAGCAGTTTGGCAGGGCTCGGTAATTCACCCCTCCACTTT

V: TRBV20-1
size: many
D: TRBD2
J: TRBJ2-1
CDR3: CSAAASGTQRSYNEQFF
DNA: TGCAGTGCAGCGGCTAGCGGGACTCAACGCTCCTACAATGAGCAGTTCTTC

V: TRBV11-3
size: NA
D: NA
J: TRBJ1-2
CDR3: CASSVDQGKIHGYTF
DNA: TGTGCCAGCAGCGTCGATCAGGGGAAAATCCATGGCTACACCTTC

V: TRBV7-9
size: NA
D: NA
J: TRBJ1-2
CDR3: CASSLGGARYGYTF
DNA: TGTGCCAGCAGCTTAGGGGGGGCGCGGTATGGCTACACCTTC

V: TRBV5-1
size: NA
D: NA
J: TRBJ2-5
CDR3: CACSTIGGLETQYF
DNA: TGCGCCTGCAGCACCATCGGAGGTTTGGAGACCCAGTACTTC

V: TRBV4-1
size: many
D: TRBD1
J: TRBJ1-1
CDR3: CASSQGTGMNTEAFF
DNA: TGCGCCAGCAGCCAGGGGACAGGCATGAACACTGAAGCTTTCTTT

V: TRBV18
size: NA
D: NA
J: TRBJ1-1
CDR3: CASSEWTVQNTEAFF
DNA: TGTGCCAGCTCAGAATGGACAGTACAGAACACTGAAGCTTTCTTT

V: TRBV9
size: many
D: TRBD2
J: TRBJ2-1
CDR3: CASSEAGDEQFF
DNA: TGTGCCAGCAGCGAGGCGGGAGATGAGCAGTTCTTC

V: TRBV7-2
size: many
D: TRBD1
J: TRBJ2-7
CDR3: CASSLEDRGHYEQYF
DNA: TGTGCCAGCAGCTTAGAAGACAGGGGGCACTACGAGCAGTACTTC

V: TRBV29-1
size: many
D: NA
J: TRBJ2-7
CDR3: CSVLTTLSYEQYF
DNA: TGCAGCGTTCTTACTACCCTTTCCTACGAGCAGTACTTC